What follows are 28 T cell receptor beta chains derived from one specimen sequenced in a study of breast tumors, draining lymph nodes, adjacent tissues. TCRdb re-analysed the multiplex PCR reads in MiXCR, keeping a single row per CDR3 protein. The sample has some 83,000 distinct CDR3 sequences; around 20% are singletons. Axillary draining lymph nodes of breast cancer patients supplied the node samples. The sequenced sample consisted of axillary lymph node tissue. Source of these receptors: a female donor with breast cancer. Some clones in this sample may be carry-over from other donors' samples.

A few counts support this clonotype. V is TRBV27 and J is TRBJ2-2; D may be TRBD2 (5 bases). The CDR3 runs to 14 residues. In germline, CDR1 is MNHEY, CDR2 SMNVEV (reference sequence). Trimming cost V 4 bases and J 4 bases, with 10 bases left between them. The CDR3 sequence is CASSSRRFTGELFF. In DNA form, the CDR3 reads TGTGCCAGCAGTTCTAGGAGGTTCACCGGGGAGCTGTTTTTT.

With respect to this clonotype: A much bigger clone sits one base away, suggesting this may be a read error. This chain links TRBV4-1 with TRBJ2-3; D perhaps matches TRBD1 (6 bases). V was shortened by 8 bases and J by 3 bases, with 12 bases between the two germline ends. CDR1 MGHRA and CDR2 YSYEKL come from the germline V gene. The length of the CDR3 is 13 residues. This CDR3 is CASGRQETDTQYF. CDR3 DNA sequence: TGCGCCAGCGGCCGACAGGAGACAGATACGCAGTATTTT.

This clonotype appeared many times. The chain couples TRBV12-3 or TRBV12-4 to TRBJ2-5; D unclear. The CDR3 sequence is 12 residues long. Deletions cut 1 base from V and 4 bases from J, with 4 bases between. CDR3 coding DNA: TGTGCCAGCAGTTTAGGCCCAGAGACCCAGTACTTC. Translating it yields CASSLGPETQYF.

This clonotype has at least ten counts. This chain uses TRBV7-2 with TRBJ1-2; 9 bases fit TRBD1. The trim removed 1 base at V and 4 bases at J, leaving 7 bases unmatched. The CDR3 covers 16 residues. Germline-derived CDR1 and CDR2 are SGHTA and FQGNSA. The CDR3 DNA sequence: TGTGCCAGCAGCTTAGTCAAGACGGGACAGGGCTATGGCTACACCTTC. Translated, it gives CASSLVKTGQGYGYTF.

This clonotype appeared many times. The V and J genes are TRBV20-1 and TRBJ2-3; perhaps D is TRBD1 or TRBD2 (5 bases each). Germline values: CDR1 DFQATT, CDR2 SNEGSKA (reference sequence). V shed 4 bases and J shed 4 bases, with 12 bases lying between them. CDR3 length: 13 residues. CDR3 sequence reads: CSATGPGADTQYF. The CDR3, as DNA: TGCAGTGCTACGGGACCCGGGGCAGATACGCAGTATTTT.

The chain employs TRBV6-5 and TRBJ1-5; D is ambiguous. Looked up from germline, CDR1 is MNHEY and CDR2 is SVGAGI. Trimming left V 0 bases short and J 3 bases short, with 9 bases between. This CDR3 is 15 amino acids long. CDR3 region: CASSYSTGNNQPQHF. CDR3 sequence (DNA): TGTGCCAGCAGTTACTCGACTGGGAACAATCAGCCCCAGCATTTT.

In its sample, this clonotype was seen many times. At one of its ends the junction is not consistent with the germline gene, which may arise from a read error. The chain combines TRBV6-1 with TRBJ1-4; 8 bases match TRBD1. This CDR3 has 16 amino acids. Germline V lookup: CDR1 MNHNS, CDR2 SASEGT. The CDR3 coding sequence is TGTGCCAGCACCAGACAAACAGGGGGTAGTAATGGAAAACTGTTTTTT. Its translation: CASTRQTGGSNGKLFF.

This clonotype was seen at least ten times. The rearrangement links TRBV5-1 to TRBJ2-5, with a possible D match to TRBD1 (6 bases). The CDR3 sequence is 15 residues long. CDR1 is SGHRS, CDR2 YFSETQ, per germline. V was clipped by 4 bases and J by 1 base, with 14 bases between them. CDR3 residues: CASSQQGGSQETQYF. In nucleotides, the CDR3 is TGCGCCAGCAGCCAGCAAGGGGGATCCCAAGAGACCCAGTACTTC.

This clonotype was detected ten times or more. The chain has TRBV7-9 and TRBJ1-2, with D tentatively TRBD1 (5 bases). CDR3 length equals 13 residues. With 5 bases removed from V and 8 bases from J, the gap between germline ends came to 15 bases. Germline assignment: CDR1 SEHNR and CDR2 FQNEAQ (reference sequence). CDR3 sequence: CASSPDQWGGYTF. The CDR3 DNA follows: TGTGCCAGCAGCCCCGACCAGTGGGGCGGCTACACCTTC.

This rearrangement joins TRBV5-6 to TRBJ2-2, with 8 bases identical to TRBD1. The CDR3 extends over 17 amino acids. The trim removed 4 bases at V and 1 base at J, leaving 9 bases unmatched. Germline CDR1 is SGHDT and CDR2 is YYEEEE. The CDR3 is CASSTPDRVGNTGELFF. CDR3 in DNA: TGTGCCAGCAGCACTCCGGACAGGGTCGGGAACACCGGGGAGCTGTTTTTT.

This clonotype was recorded at least ten times. The rearrangement uses TRBV5-1 and TRBJ2-2; no clear D gene. V lost 0 bases and J lost 4, with 7 bases in between. Per germline, CDR1 SGHRS and CDR2 YFSETQ. The CDR3 is 14 residues long. The chain's CDR3 is CASSLAGVTGELFF. CDR3 nucleotide sequence: TGCGCCAGCAGCTTGGCTGGGGTCACCGGGGAGCTGTTTTTT.

As to this clonotype: One base away lies a much larger clone, so this may be a sequencing read error. The chain couples TRBV5-5 to TRBJ1-2; D is ambiguous. Trimming left V 4 bases short and J 3 bases short, with 16 bases between. The CDR3 is made up of 15 amino acids. Germline CDR1 is SGHKS and CDR2 is YYEKEE (reference sequence). The CDR3, as DNA: TGTGCCAGCAGCCAAACTCAGATGGCTGACTATGGCTACACCTTC. This gives the protein CASSQTQMADYGYTF. The full variable domain, in which reference TRBV5-5 and TRBJ1-2 provide the parts outside the CDR3, is DAGVTQSPTHLIKTRGQQVTLRCSPISGHKSVSWYQQVLGQGPQFIFQYYEKEERGRGNFPDRFSARQFPNYSSELNVNALLLGDSALYLCASSQTQMADYGYTFGSGTRLTVV.

This rearrangement joins TRBV6-6 to TRBJ2-7; TRBD2 matches 8 bases. The length of the CDR3 is 16 residues. CDR1 MNHNY and CDR2 SVGAGI come from the germline V gene (reference sequence). The V and J ends lost 6 bases and 3 bases, in that order; junction bases with no gene match: 13. CDR3 sequence: CASRLKPGGGGYEQYF. The CDR3 DNA reads as TGTGCCAGCAGATTAAAGCCGGGAGGGGGGGGCTACGAGCAGTACTTC.

With regard to this clonotype: One base away lies a much larger clone, so this may be a sequencing read error. V usage is TRBV5-4 and J usage is TRBJ2-1, with D unclear. CDR3 length: 12 amino acids. The germline V gene has CDR1 SGHNT and CDR2 YYREEE (reference sequence). CDR3 bases: TGTGCCAGCAACTTGGGTTACAATGAGCAGTTCTTC. Amino acid sequence: CASNLGYNEQFF.

This clonotype was detected many times. The chain carries TRBV19 and TRBJ2-5; no definite D call. The germline CDR1 and CDR2 sequences are LNHDA and SQIVND (reference sequence). The CDR3 covers 10 residues. Trimming pared 5 bases from V and 4 bases from J, leaving 2 bases between. The CDR3 here is CASSGETQYF. The CDR3 bases are TGTGCCAGTAGTGGAGAGACCCAGTACTTC.

This clonotype was recorded a few times. A much larger clone is a single base away; this may be a read error. The chain combines TRBV10-3 with TRBJ2-3, with 9 bases fitting TRBD2. Germline V gene data show CDR1 as ENHRY and CDR2 as SYGVKD. This CDR3 contains 14 residues. This chain's CDR3 is CAINLGTSTVTQYF. For the CDR3, the DNA is TGTGCCATCAATCTTGGGACTAGCACAGTTACGCAGTATTTT.

In regard to this clonotype: A much more abundant neighbour one base away suggests this may be a read error. The genes are TRBV12-3 or TRBV12-4 and TRBJ2-5; D remains ambiguous. The CDR3 covers 14 residues. V was clipped by 1 base and J by 2 bases, with 8 bases between them. The DNA for the CDR3 is TGTGCCAGCAGTTTAGAATTACCGCAAGAGACCCAGTACTTC. Its protein product is CASSLELPQETQYF.

This clonotype appeared a few times. A much larger clonotype is one base distant, so this may be a read error. The rearrangement joins TRBV7-2 to TRBJ2-1, with TRBD1 identical over 7 bases. CDR1 is SGHTA and CDR2 is FQGNSA in the germline V gene. The CDR3 runs 15 residues. CDR3 DNA sequence: TGTGCCAGCAGCTCGACAGGGAGTTCCTACAATGGGCAGTTCTTC. Its translation is CASSSTGSSYNGQFF.

There are many counts of this clonotype. The chain recombines TRBV11-2 with TRBJ2-3; D possibly corresponds to TRBD2 (6 bases). CDR1 is SGHAT, CDR2 FQNNGV, per germline. There are 15 residues in the CDR3. The V and J ends lost 0 bases and 0 bases respectively, with 7 bases between them. CDR3 loop: CASSLESGSTDTQYF. The CDR3 DNA reads as TGTGCCAGCAGCTTAGAGAGCGGGAGCACAGATACGCAGTATTTT.

This clonotype was observed once. Given a much more abundant clone one base away, this may be a read error. Since no conserved phenylalanine or tryptophan closes the CDR3, a read error is the likely cause. The rearrangement uses TRBV11-2 and TRBJ2-3; 8 nucleotides align to TRBD1. J lost 1 base, V lost 5 bases, and 5 bases had no gene match. CDR3 length: 15 residues. The germline V gene encodes CDR1 SGHAT and CDR2 FQNNGV. The DNA of the CDR3 is TGTGCCAGCAGCGACCCGGGACAGGGCACAGATACGCAGTATCTT. Protein product: CASSDPGQGTDTQYL.

This clonotype has ten or more counts. The chain has TRBV29-1 and TRBJ2-7; D gene unclear. Trimming cost V 2 bases and J 0 bases, with 14 bases left between them. CDR1 and CDR2 from the germline V gene are SQVTM and ANQGSEA. CDR3 length: 15 amino acids. In DNA, the CDR3 is TGCAGCGTTGAAAGGGAACAGTCCTCCTCCTACGAGCAGTACTTC. Translating it yields CSVEREQSSSYEQYF.

There are many counts of this clonotype. The chain couples TRBV11-2 to TRBJ1-3; D is ambiguous. V gave up 5 bases and J gave up 3 bases, with 8 bases separating them. This CDR3 is built from 13 residues. Germline V CDR1 and CDR2: SGHAT, FQNNGV. The CDR3 coding sequence is TGTGCCAGCAGCCCCATTCTTGGAAACACCATATATTTT. Protein: CASSPILGNTIYF.

This clonotype was detected ten times or more. The rearrangement uses TRBV5-6 and TRBJ1-2, with a weak D call TRBD1 (6 bases). The germline V and J ends were trimmed by 0 bases and 4 bases, with 16 bases remaining between them. The CDR3 totals 16 residues. CDR1 is SGHDT and CDR2 is YYEEEE in the germline V gene. CDR3 nucleotide sequence: TGTGCCAGCAGCTTGGGGGGGGCAGGGGTCCTCTATGGCTACACCTTC. Its translation is CASSLGGAGVLYGYTF.

This clonotype was recorded at least ten times. CDR3 loop: CSADPSFQETQYF. The CDR3 DNA follows: TGCAGTGCCGACCCTAGCTTCCAAGAGACCCAGTACTTC. This chain joins TRBV20-1 and TRBJ2-5; D perhaps matches TRBD2 (5 bases). This CDR3 contains 13 residues. The germline V gene has CDR1 DFQATT and CDR2 SNEGSKA (reference sequence). Trimming took off 6 bases at V and 1 base at J, with 12 bases between the two ends.

This clonotype has ten or more counts. Here the CDR3 reads CSVGGRRDYGYTF. In DNA form, the CDR3 reads TGCAGCGTGGGGGGACGGCGTGACTATGGCTACACCTTC. The rearrangement links TRBV29-1 to TRBJ1-2, with D maybe TRBD1 (5 bases). The CDR3 covers 13 residues. With 6 bases removed from V and 3 bases from J, the gap between germline ends came to 14 bases. Germline-derived CDR1 and CDR2 are SQVTM and ANQGSEA.

Worth noting for this clonotype: This may arise from a read error, as a much more abundant clone is one base away. The CDR3 spells CASSRGRGRGYTF. The CDR3 nucleotides read TGTGCCAGCAGCCGGGGACGGGGCCGCGGCTACACCTTC. The chain has TRBV6-5 and TRBJ1-2; the D gene is possibly TRBD1 (5 bases). The V end lost 6 bases, the J end lost 8 bases, and 16 bases lay between the germline ends. Germline assignment: CDR1 MNHEY and CDR2 SVGAGI. This CDR3 has 13 amino acids.

The chain uses TRBV30 and TRBJ1-5; D ambiguous. The CDR3 length is 13 residues. V was shortened by 0 bases and J by 4 bases, with 7 bases between the two germline ends. CDR1 and CDR2 (germline): GTSNPN, SVGIG (reference sequence). This CDR3 is CAWSVRVNQPQHF. CDR3 DNA sequence: TGTGCCTGGAGTGTGAGGGTTAATCAGCCCCAGCATTTT.

This clonotype was observed many times. The chain carries TRBV10-3 and TRBJ1-6; no clear D gene. This CDR3 contains 15 residues. The V gene lost 2 bases and the J gene lost 9 bases, with 14 bases spanning the gap. Germline V gene sequence: CDR1 ENHRY, CDR2 SYGVKD. The CDR3: CAISESSGVGSPLHF. DNA for the CDR3: TGTGCCATCAGTGAGAGTTCCGGGGTTGGTTCACCCCTCCACTTT.